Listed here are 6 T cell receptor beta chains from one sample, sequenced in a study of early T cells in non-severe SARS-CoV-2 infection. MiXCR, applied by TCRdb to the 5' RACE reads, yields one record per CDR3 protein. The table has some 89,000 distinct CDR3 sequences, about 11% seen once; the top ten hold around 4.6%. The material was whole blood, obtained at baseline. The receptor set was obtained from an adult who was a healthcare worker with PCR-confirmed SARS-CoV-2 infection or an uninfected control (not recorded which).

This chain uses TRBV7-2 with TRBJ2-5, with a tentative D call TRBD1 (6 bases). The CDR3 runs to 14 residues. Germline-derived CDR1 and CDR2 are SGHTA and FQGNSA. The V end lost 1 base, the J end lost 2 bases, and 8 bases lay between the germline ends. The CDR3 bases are TGTGCCAGCAGCTTAGTAGGGACACAAGAGACCCAGTACTTC. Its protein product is CASSLVGTQETQYF.

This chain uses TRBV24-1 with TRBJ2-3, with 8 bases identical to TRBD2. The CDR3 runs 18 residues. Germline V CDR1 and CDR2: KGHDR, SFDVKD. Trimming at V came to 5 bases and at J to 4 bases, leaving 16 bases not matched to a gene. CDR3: CATSASEASGPRADTQYF. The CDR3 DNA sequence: TGTGCCACCAGTGCATCGGAAGCTAGCGGGCCCCGTGCAGATACGCAGTATTTT.

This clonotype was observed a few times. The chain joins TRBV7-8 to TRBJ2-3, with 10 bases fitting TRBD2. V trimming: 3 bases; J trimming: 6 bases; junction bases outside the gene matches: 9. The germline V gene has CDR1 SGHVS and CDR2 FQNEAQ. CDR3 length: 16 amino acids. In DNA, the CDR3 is TGTGCCAGCAGCTTCCTAGCGGGGGCGCCCCCCGATACGCAGTATTTT. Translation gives CASSFLAGAPPDTQYF.

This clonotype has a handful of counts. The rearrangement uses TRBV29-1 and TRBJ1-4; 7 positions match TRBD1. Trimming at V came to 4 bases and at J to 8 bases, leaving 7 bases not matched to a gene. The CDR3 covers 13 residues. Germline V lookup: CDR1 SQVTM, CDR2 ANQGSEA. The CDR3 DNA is TGCAGCGTTGTGGAGGGGGCTGGAGAAAAACTGTTTTTT. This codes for CSVVEGAGEKLFF.

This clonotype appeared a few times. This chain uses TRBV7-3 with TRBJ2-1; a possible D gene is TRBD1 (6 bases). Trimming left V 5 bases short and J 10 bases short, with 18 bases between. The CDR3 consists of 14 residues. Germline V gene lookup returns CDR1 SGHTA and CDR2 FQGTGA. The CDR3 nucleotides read TGTGCCAGCAGCGAGCGAATCAATACAGGGGAGCAGTTCTTC. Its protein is CASSERINTGEQFF.

CDR3 nucleotides: TGTGCCAGCAGCCTACTCGGGAACCGACAAGATACGCAGTATTTT. Translated, it gives CASSLLGNRQDTQYF. V is TRBV7-6 and J is TRBJ2-3; TRBD2 might be the D (5 bases). V lost 5 bases and J 5 bases, leaving 17 bases between the germline ends. Germline V gene lookup returns CDR1 SGHVS and CDR2 FNYEAQ. The CDR3 runs to 15 residues.